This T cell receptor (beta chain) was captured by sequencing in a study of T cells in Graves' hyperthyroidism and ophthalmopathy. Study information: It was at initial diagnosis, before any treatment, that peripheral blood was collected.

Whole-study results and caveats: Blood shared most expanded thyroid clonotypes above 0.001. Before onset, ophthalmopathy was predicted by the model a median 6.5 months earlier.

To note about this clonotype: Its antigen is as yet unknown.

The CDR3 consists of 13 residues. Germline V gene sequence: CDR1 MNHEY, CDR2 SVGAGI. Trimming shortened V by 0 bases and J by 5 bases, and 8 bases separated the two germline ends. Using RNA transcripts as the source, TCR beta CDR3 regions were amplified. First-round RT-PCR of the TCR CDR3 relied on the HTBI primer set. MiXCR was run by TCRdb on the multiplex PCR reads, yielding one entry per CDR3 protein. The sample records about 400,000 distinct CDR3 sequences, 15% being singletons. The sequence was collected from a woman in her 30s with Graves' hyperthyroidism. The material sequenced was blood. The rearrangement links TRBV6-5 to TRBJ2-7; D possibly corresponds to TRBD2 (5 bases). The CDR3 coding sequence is TGTGCCAGCAGTTACTCTTCTAGCAACGAGCAGTACTTC. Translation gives CASSYSSSNEQYF.